The 10 T cell receptor beta chains below were found in one sample sequenced in a study of blood T cell repertoires in COVID-19. Some clones are missing from TCRdb's copy, which holds only in-frame ones; the method was immunoSEQ multiplex PCR. Of a few hundred thousand clones in the sample, 90% were seen once. Sequences were obtained from peripheral blood. The origin of the receptors is a woman aged 60 to 75 with COVID-19, enrolled during active disease.

The chain carries TRBV29-1 and TRBJ2-1; D is possibly TRBD1 (7 bases). Deletions cut 6 bases from V and 1 base from J, with 10 bases between. This CDR3 is 13 amino acids long. Germline V gives CDR1 SQVTM, CDR2 ANQGSEA. In DNA, the CDR3 is TGCAGCGTATCAGGGGGGTCCTACAATGAGCAGTTCTTC. Amino acids: CSVSGGSYNEQFF.

This clone appeared a single time. The chain carries TRBV7-3 and TRBJ2-3; no firm D call. This CDR3 comprises 15 residues. Germline V gene data show CDR1 as SGHTA and CDR2 as FQGTGA. Trimming pared 4 bases from V and 2 bases from J, leaving 13 bases between. The CDR3 loop reads CASSYPMALTDTQYF. The CDR3 region has the DNA TGTGCCAGCAGCTACCCGATGGCTCTCACAGATACGCAGTATTTT.

This clone has a single count. This sequence joins TRBV3-1 (or the pseudogene TRBV3-2) and TRBJ1-2; possibly TRBD1 for D (6 bases). The length of the CDR3 is 12 residues. Germline V gives CDR1 LGHDT, CDR2 YNNKEL (reference sequence). Trimming removed 7 bases from V and 5 bases from J, with 11 bases in between. CDR3 loop: CASTLQGYGYTF. The CDR3 DNA reads as TGTGCCAGCACCCTACAGGGTTATGGCTACACCTTC.

Notes on this clone: At one end, the junction sequence differs from germline, possibly due to a read error. This rearrangement joins TRBV7-7 to TRBJ2-2; 10 bases align to TRBD2. The length of the CDR3 is 15 residues. The germline gives CDR1 SSHAT, CDR2 FNYEAQ (reference sequence). CDR3 sequence reads: CASSSGAGGVGELFF. The CDR3 region has the DNA TGTGCTAGCAGCTCCGGAGCGGGGGGGGTCGGGGAGCTGTTTTTT.

The V call is TRBV9, the J call TRBJ1-2; D is possibly TRBD1 (5 bases). The CDR3 runs 14 residues. From germline, CDR1 is SGDLS and CDR2 YYNGEE. V was cut by 0 bases and J by 7 bases, with 13 bases left in between. The CDR3 loop is CASSVGLGTSGYTF. The CDR3 region has the DNA TGTGCCAGCAGCGTAGGGCTGGGGACTTCTGGCTACACCTTC.

This chain links TRBV6-2 or TRBV6-3 with TRBJ2-3; tentatively, D is TRBD2 (7 bases). The CDR3 loop spans 16 amino acids. Germline lookup yields CDR1 MNHEY and CDR2 SVGEGT. V dropped 2 bases and J dropped 3 bases, with 15 bases sitting between them. The CDR3 DNA reads as TGTGCCAGCAGTTACCGCGGGGGCTATTGGACAGATACGCAGTATTTT. Residues: CASSYRGGYWTDTQYF.

The genes are TRBV3-1 (or the pseudogene TRBV3-2) and TRBJ2-5; 11 bases fit TRBD1. Unmatched junction bases numbered 2, after V lost 1 base and J lost 7 bases. Germline assignment: CDR1 LGHDT and CDR2 YNNKEL (reference sequence). This CDR3 spans 14 amino acids. CDR3 amino acids: CASSQGDRGGTQYF. CDR3 sequence (DNA): TGTGCCAGCAGCCAAGGGGACAGGGGGGGGACCCAGTACTTC.

The rearrangement uses TRBV9 and TRBJ1-2, with a tentative D call TRBD1 (6 bases). Germline V lookup: CDR1 SGDLS, CDR2 YYNGEE. The CDR3 has 16 amino acids. V dropped 2 bases and J dropped 1 base, with 15 bases sitting between them. This CDR3 reads CASSVGTGYDNYGYTF. CDR3 nucleotides: TGTGCCAGCAGCGTTGGTACAGGGTATGATAACTATGGCTACACCTTC.

This clone was recorded a few times. The chain has TRBV4-1 and TRBJ1-6, with 9 positions matching TRBD1. The ends lost 0 bases at V and 5 bases at J; junction bases unmatched: 11. Looked up from germline, CDR1 is MGHRA and CDR2 is YSYEKL. This CDR3 has 19 residues. DNA for the CDR3: TGCGCCAGCAGCCAAGATATGGGACAAGACAGGGGGAATAATTCACCCCTCCACTTT. Translating it yields CASSQDMGQDRGNNSPLHF.

This chain connects TRBV10-3 to TRBJ1-3; TRBD1 aligns across 10 bases. Looked up from germline, CDR1 is ENHRY and CDR2 is SYGVKD. J gave up 1 base and V 6 bases, and 3 bases lay outside the gene matches. The length of the CDR3 is 15 residues. This CDR3 is CAISGQGGSGNTIYF. The CDR3 coding sequence is TGTGCCATCAGCGGACAGGGGGGTTCTGGAAACACCATATATTTT.